The clone carrying this T cell receptor (beta chain) was detected only a few times. Its antigen remains unknown. This sample was taken from a study of beta chain features in type 1 diabetes. About the study: Patients and healthy donors were similar in age, gender and cell yields.

Whole-study results and caveats: Shortening of TCRB CDR3s, moderate but significant, appeared in all four CD4+ subsets of Type 1 diabetes patients.

Expressed TCRB transcripts were sequenced because the entire RNA isolate underwent reverse transcription. Profiling relied on immunoSEQ multiplex PCR, and the TCRdb table lists in-frame clones only, not all of them. This sample has some 640,000 clones, with around 15% found just once. The sequenced sample was naive CD4+ T cells from blood. The TCR sequence derives from a man aged 18 to 30 with type 1 diabetes.

CDR3 region: CASSGLWGSSGANVLTF. The CDR3 nucleotides are TGTGCCAGCAGTGGCCTTTGGGGTTCCTCTGGGGCCAACGTCCTGACTTTC. This chain joins TRBV28 and TRBJ2-6; unclear D gene. The V end lost 5 bases, the J end lost 0 bases, and 14 bases lay between the germline ends. There are 17 residues in the CDR3. The V gene's germline CDR1 is MDHEN and CDR2 SYDVKM. Using reference TRBV28 and TRBJ2-6 for the parts outside the CDR3, the full variable domain is DVKVTQSSRYLVKRTGEKVFLECVQDMDHENMFWYRQDPGLGLRLIYFSYDVKMKEKGDIPEGYSVSREKKERFSLILESASTNQTSMYLCASSGLWGSSGANVLTFGAGSRLTVL.